This T cell receptor beta chain stems from a study of T cell responses to AZD1222 COVID-19 vaccine. Findings and limits, study-wide: It was only 6 or 7 AZD1222 recipients who were seropositive at baseline. Females made up more of the donors, who were largely white British, and clonal diversity may have come out too low.

This clone was seen a single time. Its antigen is unknown. The V gene's germline CDR1 is SGDLS and CDR2 YYNGEE. Trimming removed 4 bases from V and 0 bases from J, with 11 bases in between. The CDR3 has 15 residues. Sequenced by immunoSEQ multiplex PCR; TCRdb stores in-frame clones only, minus some. The table records roughly 140,000 clones, 90% to 95% of them present only once. This sequence originates from an adult who had recovered from COVID-19. The rearrangement uses TRBV9 and TRBJ2-1; D is uncertain. Sample: peripheral blood, taken after recovery from COVID-19. CDR3 DNA: TGTGCCAGCAGCTTGAGCCCGAGCTCCTACAATGAGCAGTTCTTC. This gives the protein CASSLSPSSYNEQFF.